Listed below are T cell receptor beta chains from one sample, sequenced in a study of T cell responses to AZD1222 COVID-19 vaccine. Method: immunoSEQ multiplex PCR; TCRdb's copy keeps in-frame clones and lacks some. The sample consists of approximately 68,000 clones, 88% of them appearing once. The sequences come from peripheral blood, collected 28 days after the second dose of the MenACWY control vaccine. The receptors were gathered from an adult who received the MenACWY meningococcal vaccine as a control. The CDR3 runs from the conserved cysteine through the conserved F or W. D genes are given only for firm matches. Clone size is shown for a subset of rows, as once, few, many or a class of expanded clone.

>TRBV2|-|TRBJ2-1|TRBD2
TGTGCCAGCAGACTAGCGGGGGGTATAAATGAGCAGTTCTTC
CASRLAGGINEQFF
>TRBV9|-|TRBJ2-5|TRBD2
TGTGCCAGCAGCGACCGACTAGCGGGAGTTGATTGGGAGACCCAGTACTTC
CASSDRLAGVDWETQYF
>TRBV7-9|few|TRBJ1-2|TRBD1
TGTGCCAGCAGCTTTGGAGGGACAGTAAACTATGGCTACACCTTC
CASSFGGTVNYGYTF
>TRBV5-5|-|TRBJ1-2|-
TGTGCCAGCAGCCTTTCGACAGAGCACTATGGCTACACCTTC
CASSLSTEHYGYTF
>TRBV30|-|TRBJ2-7|-
TGTGCCTGGAGTGCGGGCAGATTAGACGAGCAGTACTTC
CAWSAGRLDEQYF
>TRBV9|once|TRBJ2-3|-
TGTGCCAGCAGCGTGGCAGGGGCAGAGGTAGATACGCAGTATTTT
CASSVAGAEVDTQYF
>TRBV28|-|TRBJ1-2|TRBD1
TGTGCCAGCAGCCTCACCCTAGGCACGACAGGGGGCGATGCCTATGGCTACACCTTC
CASSLTLGTTGGDAYGYTF
>TRBV10-3|-|TRBJ1-3|-
TGTGCCATCAGTGTCAGGGAGCTTGTGGGAAACACCATATATTTT
CAISVRELVGNTIYF
>TRBV19|once|TRBJ2-7|-
TGTGCCAGTAGTTCAACACGCTACGAGCAGTACTTC
CASSSTRYEQYF
>TRBV19|-|TRBJ2-3|-
TGTGCCAGTAGTATTCGTGGAGGGGGGGCAGCAGATACGCAGTATTTT
CASSIRGGGAADTQYF
>TRBV4-2|-|TRBJ2-3|TRBD2
TGTGCCAGCAGCCAAGGAGCGGGGGGACGGTTAAGCACAGATACGCAGTATTTT
CASSQGAGGRLSTDTQYF
>TRBV28|-|TRBJ2-5|TRBD2
TGTGCCAGTAGGACTAGCGGGGGGCGGTCGACCCAGTACTTC
CASRTSGGRSTQYF
>TRBV30|-|TRBJ1-1|-
TGTGCCTGGAACACAGGGATTTCCACCAGCAGCGCTTTCTTT
CAWNTGISTSSAFF
>TRBV28|-|TRBJ2-7|TRBD2
TGTGCCAGCAGCCCCCAGACTAGCGGGACGACCTACGAGCAGTACTTC
CASSPQTSGTTYEQYF
>TRBV30|-|TRBJ1-2|-
TGTGCCTGTCTCCCAGACGGTTCGTATGGCTACACCTTC
CACLPDGSYGYTF
>TRBV4-1|-|TRBJ1-6|-
TGCGCCAGCAGCCAAATGGACAGAAATAATTCACCCCTCCACTTT
CASSQMDRNNSPLHF
>TRBV21-1|once|TRBJ1-1|-
TGTGCCAGCAGCAAAGCCCTCTTGGGGGGGCAGACTGAAGCTTTCTTT
CASSKALLGGQTEAFF
>TRBV5-1|-|TRBJ2-3|TRBD2
TGCGCCAGCAGCTTGGGCCTAGCGGGGATCGATACGCAGTATTTT
CASSLGLAGIDTQYF
>TRBV19|few|TRBJ2-7|-
TGTGCCAGTAAACCACTACAGGGCTCCGAGCAGTACTTC
CASKPLQGSEQYF
>TRBV13|once|TRBJ2-7|TRBD2
TGTGCCAGCAGCTTAGGCCGTCACGAAACCCTAGCGGGGCAGTACTTC
CASSLGRHETLAGQYF
>TRBV19|-|TRBJ2-2|TRBD2
TGTGCCAGTACCCCGCTAGCGGGGGGACTCGGGGAGCTGTTTTTT
CASTPLAGGLGELFF
>TRBV7-3|-|TRBJ2-1|TRBD1
TGTGCCAGCAGCCCTAGAGGGGACAGCTACAATGAGCAGTTCTTC
CASSPRGDSYNEQFF
>TRBV7-8|-|TRBJ2-3|-
TGTGCCAGCAGCTTAGGGACCAGGACCAGGCGCACAGATACGCAGTATTTT
CASSLGTRTRRTDTQYF
>TRBV19|few|TRBJ2-3|-
TGTGCCAGTAGTCAAGGGGTTAGCACAGATACGCAGTATTTT
CASSQGVSTDTQYF
>TRBV14|-|TRBJ2-7|-
TGTGCCAGCAGCCAAGGGGCAGTCGAGCAGTACTTC
CASSQGAVEQYF
>TRBV7-3|-|TRBJ1-2|-
TGTGCCAGCAGCCCCAGGGGAGGCTATGGCTACACCTTC
CASSPRGGYGYTF
>TRBV11-2|-|TRBJ1-3|-
TGTGCCAGCAGCTTATTCGGGTTGAGCTCTGGAAACACCATATATTTT
CASSLFGLSSGNTIYF